This record concerns one TCR beta chain sequence. The record originates from a study of blood T cell repertoires in COVID-19. Assignment of participants to cohorts was predicated upon participant-reported clinical history. The CDR3 spans 16 residues. The J segment lost 4 bases and the V segment lost 1 base, leaving 7 bases of the junction unmatched. The V gene's germline CDR1 is LGHNA and CDR2 YNFKEQ. Measured with immunoSEQ multiplex PCR; TCRdb has only the in-frame clones, and not every one. The sample holds 200,000 to 250,000 clones, about 90% seen once. Sequenced input: PBMCs or T cells enriched from blood (not recorded which). The genes are TRBV4-2 and TRBJ2-1, with 7 nucleotides matching TRBD2. This TCR derives from a woman aged 30 to 39 who had been exposed to COVID-19. The CDR3 DNA sequence: TGTGCCAGCAGCCAAGTACGGCTAGCGGATTACAATGAGCAGTTCTTC. Its translation is CASSQVRLADYNEQFF.